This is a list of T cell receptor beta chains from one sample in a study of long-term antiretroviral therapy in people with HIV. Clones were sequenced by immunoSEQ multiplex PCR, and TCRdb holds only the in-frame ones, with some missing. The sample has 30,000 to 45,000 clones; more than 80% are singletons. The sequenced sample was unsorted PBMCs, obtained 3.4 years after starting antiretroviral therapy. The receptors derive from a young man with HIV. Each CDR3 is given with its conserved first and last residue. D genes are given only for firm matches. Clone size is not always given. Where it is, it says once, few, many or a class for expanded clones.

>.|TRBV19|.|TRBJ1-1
CASTPVSVGTGNTEAFF
TGTGCCAGTACCCCAGTGAGTGTCGGGACGGGGAACACTGAAGCTTTCTTT
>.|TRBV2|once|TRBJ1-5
CASSHGRDELQPQHF
TGTGCCAGCAGCCACGGACGGGATGAACTTCAGCCCCAGCATTTT
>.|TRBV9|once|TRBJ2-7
CASSVGSRYEQYF
TGTGCCAGCAGCGTAGGTTCGAGGTACGAGCAGTACTTC
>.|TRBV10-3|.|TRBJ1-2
CAISEYGVSGYTF
TGTGCCATCAGTGAGTACGGGGTGTCTGGCTACACCTTC
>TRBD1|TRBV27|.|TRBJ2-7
CASSLLRTGKEQYF
TGTGCCAGCAGTTTACTCAGGACAGGGAAGGAGCAGTACTTC
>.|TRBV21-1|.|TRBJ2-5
CASSKLAGGETQYF
TGTGCCAGCAGCAAACTAGCGGGAGGAGAGACCCAGTACTTC
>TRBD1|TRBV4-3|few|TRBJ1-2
CASSQGRGGYTF
TGCGCCAGCAGCCAAGGCAGGGGGGGCTACACCTTC
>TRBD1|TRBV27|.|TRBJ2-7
CASSPRTGGNYEQYF
TGTGCCAGCAGTCCCAGGACAGGGGGGAACTACGAGCAGTACTTC
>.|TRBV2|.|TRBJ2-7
CASSLDGRRAEQYF
TGTGCCAGCAGTTTGGACGGACGGCGGGCCGAGCAGTACTTC
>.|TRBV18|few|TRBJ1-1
CASSPTNTEAFF
TGTGCCAGCTCACCCACAAACACTGAAGCTTTCTTT
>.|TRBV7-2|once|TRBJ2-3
CASSPRQGLTQYF
TGTGCCAGCAGCCCCCGTCAGGGCCTTACGCAGTATTTT
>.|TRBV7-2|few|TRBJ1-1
CASSGNTEAFF
TGTGCCAGCAGCGGAAACACTGAAGCTTTCTTT
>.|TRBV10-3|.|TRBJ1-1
CAISSQGYAEAFF
TGTGCCATCAGCTCACAGGGTTACGCTGAAGCTTTCTTT
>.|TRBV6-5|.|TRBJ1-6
CASSYGGGYDNSPLHF
TGTGCCAGCAGTTACGGGGGAGGGTACGATAATTCACCCCTCCACTTT
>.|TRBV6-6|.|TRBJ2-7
CASSSLIGSYEQYF
TGTGCCAGCAGTTCCCTGATCGGGAGCTACGAGCAGTACTTC
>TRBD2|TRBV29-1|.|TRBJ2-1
CSVEGTSGRYPQFF
TGCAGCGTTGAAGGGACTAGCGGGAGGTATCCGCAGTTCTTC
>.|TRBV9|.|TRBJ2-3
CASSDRAYTDTQYF
TGTGCCAGCAGCGATCGTGCCTACACAGATACGCAGTATTTT
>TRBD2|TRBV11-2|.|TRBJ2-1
CASSLEELAGANSYNEQFF
TGTGCCAGCAGCTTAGAGGAACTAGCGGGAGCAAACTCCTACAATGAGCAGTTCTTC
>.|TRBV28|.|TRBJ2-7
CASSSGVSYEQYF
TGTGCCAGCAGCTCTGGGGTCTCCTACGAGCAGTACTTC
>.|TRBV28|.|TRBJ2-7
CASSLSYYEQYF
TGTGCCAGCAGTTTATCCTACTACGAGCAGTACTTC
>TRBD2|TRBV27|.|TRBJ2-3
CASSSGTSGNLDTQYF
TGTGCCAGCAGTTCCGGGACTAGCGGGAACCTAGATACGCAGTATTTT
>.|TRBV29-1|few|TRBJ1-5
CSVQEGSQPQHF
TGCAGCGTTCAGGAGGGCAGTCAGCCCCAGCATTTT
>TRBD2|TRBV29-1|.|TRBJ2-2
CSVEYAGLAGVRELFF
TGCAGCGTTGAATACGCAGGACTAGCGGGAGTGAGGGAGCTGTTTTTT